Shown below are 20 T cell receptor beta chains from a single sample sequenced in a study of CD8+ T cells in alopecia areata. cDNA reverse transcribed from extracted RNA served as the sequencing template. Libraries were prepared by immunoSEQ multiplex PCR; TCRdb keeps only in-frame clonotypes and omits some of them. The table includes 170,000 or so clones, 65% detected once. Regarding treatment: oral pan-JAK inhibitor, 5-10 mg twice daily. Specimen: CD4+ T cells sorted from blood, collected at week 4, from a patient treated with tofacitinib. The source is a human donor with alopecia areata.

The gene calls are TRBV30 and TRBJ2-5; no firm D call. CDR3 length: 12 amino acids. From germline, CDR1 is GTSNPN and CDR2 SVGIG (reference sequence). Trimming left V 1 base short and J 0 bases short, with 3 bases between. The CDR3 spells CAWSEYQETQYF. CDR3 in DNA: TGTGCCTGGAGTGAGTACCAAGAGACCCAGTACTTC.

The rearrangement joins TRBV30 to TRBJ2-7; the match to TRBD1 covers 8 bases. The V gene end was trimmed by 3 bases and the J gene end by 7 bases; junction bases not matched to a gene: 8. The CDR3 totals 13 residues. Per the germline V gene, CDR1 is GTSNPN and CDR2 is SVGIG (reference sequence). In DNA, the CDR3 is TGTGCCTGGAGGAGACAGGGGCTAGGAGAGCAGTACTTC. Its translation is CAWRRQGLGEQYF.

This clone showed up just a few times. CDR3 nucleotide sequence: TGCGCCAGCAGCTCCCGGACAGGGAACCAAGAGACCCAGTACTTC. It yields the protein CASSSRTGNQETQYF. The V call is TRBV5-1, the J call TRBJ2-5; 8 nucleotides line up with TRBD1. This CDR3 comprises 15 residues. Germline loops: CDR1 SGHRS, CDR2 YFSETQ. Trimming took 3 bases from V and 0 from J; bases not matched to a gene: 4.

The chain employs TRBV5-1 and TRBJ2-4; 8 bases align to TRBD1. The CDR3 loop spans 16 amino acids. CDR1 is SGHRS and CDR2 is YFSETQ in the germline V gene. Germline trimming cut 0 bases from V and 7 bases from J; bases unmatched to any gene: 9. CDR3 residues: CASSLGGTGNGNIQYF. The CDR3 DNA is TGCGCCAGCAGCTTGGGAGGGACAGGAAACGGGAACATTCAGTACTTC.

The V gene is TRBV30, the J gene TRBJ1-6; D is perhaps TRBD1 (6 bases). Trimming took 4 bases from V and 8 from J, leaving 12 bases between them. Looked up from germline, CDR1 is GTSNPN and CDR2 is SVGIG (reference sequence). This CDR3 region has 13 residues. As DNA, the CDR3 is TGTGCCTGGAATTGGGCAGGGGATTCACCCCTCCACTTT. As protein: CAWNWAGDSPLHF. Full variable domain (missing parts from reference TRBV30 and TRBJ1-6): SQTIHQWPATLVQPVGSPLSLECTVEGTSNPNLYWYRQAAGRGLQLLFYSVGIGQISSEVPQNLSASRPQDRQFILSSKKLLLSDSGFYLCAWNWAGDSPLHFGNGTRLTVT.

V gene TRBV2 combines with J gene TRBJ1-2, with TRBD1 identical over 9 bases. The germline V gene has CDR1 SNHLY and CDR2 FYNNEI. V shed 8 bases and J 6 bases; nucleotides not matched to a gene: 4. The CDR3 contains 12 residues. The CDR3 coding sequence is TGTGCCAGCGTGGACAGGGGAAATGGCTACACCTTC. Protein: CASVDRGNGYTF. The whole variable domain, filled in from reference TRBV2 and TRBJ1-2, reads EPEVTQTPSHQVTQMGQEVILRCVPISNHLYFYWYRQILGQKVEFLVSFYNNEISEKSEIFDDQFSVERPDGSNFTLKIRSTKLEDSAMYFCASVDRGNGYTFGSGTRLTVV.

The chain employs TRBV5-6 and TRBJ1-1, with no clear D. V gave up 3 bases and J gave up 4 bases, with 10 bases separating them. From germline, CDR1 is SGHDT and CDR2 YYEEEE. This CDR3 region has 13 residues. Written as DNA, the CDR3 is TGTGCCAGCAGCTCGGCGGGAATCACTGAAGCTTTCTTT. It codes for CASSSAGITEAFF.

This clone was counted only a few times. The chain links TRBV6-1 to TRBJ2-7, with 8 bases identical to TRBD1. The ends lost 5 bases at V and 12 bases at J; junction bases unmatched: 15. In germline, CDR1 is MNHNS, CDR2 SASEGT. This CDR3 has 14 residues. The CDR3: CASSTPTSTGQGYF. CDR3 sequence (DNA): TGTGCCAGCAGTACCCCAACCTCGACAGGACAGGGGTACTTC.

This clone was counted a few times. This chain joins TRBV5-1 and TRBJ1-1, with D hard to call. Trimming shortened V by 4 bases and J by 1 base, and 8 bases separated the two germline ends. Germline CDR1 is SGHRS and CDR2 is YFSETQ. The CDR3 consists of 13 residues. The CDR3 DNA reads TGCGCCAGCAGCCCGTCCGGGAACACTGAAGCTTTCTTT. It translates to CASSPSGNTEAFF.

The CDR3 sequence: CAWTGTGGSYEQYF. The CDR3 DNA follows: TGTGCCTGGACAGGGACAGGGGGTTCCTACGAGCAGTACTTC. This chain links TRBV30 with TRBJ2-7; TRBD1 aligns across 11 bases. Germline V lookup: CDR1 GTSNPN, CDR2 SVGIG (reference sequence). The CDR3 contains 14 residues. V shed 4 bases and J 1 base; nucleotides not matched to a gene: 3.

The V gene is TRBV30, the J gene TRBJ1-5; D remains unclear. The CDR3 spans 12 residues. The ends were cut back, 1 base at V and 2 bases at J, with 3 bases in the middle. Germline V gives CDR1 GTSNPN, CDR2 SVGIG (reference sequence). CDR3 loop: CAWSARNQPQHF. In DNA, the CDR3 is TGTGCCTGGAGTGCCCGCAATCAGCCCCAGCATTTT.

The chain carries TRBV5-6 and TRBJ1-6; 8 bases are a match to TRBD1. The V gene end was trimmed by 4 bases and the J gene end by 9 bases; junction bases not matched to a gene: 6. Germline-derived CDR1 and CDR2 are SGHDT and YYEEEE. This CDR3 spans 14 amino acids. CDR3 sequence reads: CASSLGTGVSPLHF. The CDR3, as DNA: TGTGCCAGCAGCCTCGGGACAGGTGTTTCACCCCTCCACTTT.

The V and J genes are TRBV4-2 and TRBJ2-5, with a tentative D call TRBD2 (6 bases). The CDR3 covers 13 residues. The germline V gene encodes CDR1 LGHNA and CDR2 YNFKEQ. V was trimmed by 0 bases and J by 5 bases, leaving 7 bases between them. As DNA, the CDR3 is TGTGCCAGCAGCCAAGAAGGGAGGGAGACCCAGTACTTC. Protein: CASSQEGRETQYF.

The DNA for the CDR3 is TGCAGCGTTCGCCCGGCGAACACTGAAGCTTTCTTT. Its translation is CSVRPANTEAFF. The rearrangement joins TRBV29-1 to TRBJ1-1; D gene ambiguous. V lost 5 bases and J 1 base, leaving 8 bases between the germline ends. Germline lookup yields CDR1 SQVTM and CDR2 ANQGSEA. The CDR3 is 12 amino acids.

The rearrangement uses TRBV9 and TRBJ1-2; no definite D call. In germline, CDR1 is SGDLS, CDR2 YYNGEE. This CDR3 is 14 amino acids long. Trimming removed 0 bases at V and 8 bases at J, with 14 bases between. The CDR3 DNA reads as TGTGCCAGCAGCGTAGATGAGATCGGGTTAGGCTACACCTTC. This gives the protein CASSVDEIGLGYTF. The complete variable domain, with remaining parts taken from reference TRBV9 and TRBJ1-2, reads DSGVTQTPKHLITATGQRVTLRCSPRSGDLSVYWYQQSLDQGLQFLIQYYNGEERAKGNILERFSAQQFPDLHSELNLSSLELGDSALYFCASSVDEIGLGYTFGSGTRLTVV.

V gene TRBV29-1 combines with J gene TRBJ1-1; D perhaps matches TRBD1 (6 bases). The CDR3 extends over 13 amino acids. Germline V gene sequence: CDR1 SQVTM, CDR2 ANQGSEA. V was cut by 7 bases and J by 1 base, with 13 bases left in between. The CDR3 coding sequence is TGCAGCGCCGAAGGGGGGTGGAACACTGAAGCTTTCTTT. It yields the protein CSAEGGWNTEAFF.

V is TRBV5-1 and J is TRBJ1-3; D not certain. Germline CDR1 is SGHRS and CDR2 is YFSETQ. The length of the CDR3 is 15 residues. V lost 0 bases, J lost 1 base, and 8 bases lay in between. The CDR3 bases are TGCGCCAGCAGCTTGGACGGAAAGTCTGGAAACACCATATATTTT. It codes for CASSLDGKSGNTIYF.

This rearrangement joins TRBV10-2 to TRBJ1-6, with D possibly being TRBD1 (6 bases). CDR1 is WSHSY, CDR2 SAAADI, per germline. The length of the CDR3 is 15 residues. V was clipped by 5 bases and J by 4 bases, with 12 bases between them. CDR3 in DNA: TGCGCCAGCAGTTACCGGGGGCTGTATAATTCACCCCTCCACTTT. Amino acids: CASSYRGLYNSPLHF.

V is TRBV18 and J is TRBJ1-2; no clear D. Germline V gene lookup returns CDR1 KGHSH and CDR2 LQKENI. V lost 2 bases and J 6 bases, leaving 10 bases between the germline ends. The CDR3 has 13 residues. The CDR3: CASSPTALDGYTF. As DNA, the CDR3 is TGTGCCAGCTCACCAACAGCCCTCGATGGCTACACCTTC.

V gene TRBV7-9 combines with J gene TRBJ2-2, with D tentatively TRBD1 (5 bases). CDR1 is SEHNR, CDR2 FQNEAQ, per germline (reference sequence). This CDR3 is built from 16 residues. Trimming left V 2 bases short and J 3 bases short, with 13 bases between. DNA of the CDR3: TGTGCCAGCAGCTTAAACAGGCCACGGGACACCGGGGAGCTGTTTTTT. Amino acid sequence: CASSLNRPRDTGELFF.